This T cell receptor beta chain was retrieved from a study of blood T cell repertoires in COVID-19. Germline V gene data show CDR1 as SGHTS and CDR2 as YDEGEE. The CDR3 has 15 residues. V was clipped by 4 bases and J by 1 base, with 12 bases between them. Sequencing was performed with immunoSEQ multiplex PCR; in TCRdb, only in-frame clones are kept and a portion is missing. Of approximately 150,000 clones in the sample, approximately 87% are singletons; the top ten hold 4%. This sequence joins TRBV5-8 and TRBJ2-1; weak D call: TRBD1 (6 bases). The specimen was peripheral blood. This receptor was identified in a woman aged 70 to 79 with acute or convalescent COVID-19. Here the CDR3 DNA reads TGTGCCAGCAGCGTTAACAGGGTTTCCTACAATGAGCAGTTCTTC. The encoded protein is CASSVNRVSYNEQFF.